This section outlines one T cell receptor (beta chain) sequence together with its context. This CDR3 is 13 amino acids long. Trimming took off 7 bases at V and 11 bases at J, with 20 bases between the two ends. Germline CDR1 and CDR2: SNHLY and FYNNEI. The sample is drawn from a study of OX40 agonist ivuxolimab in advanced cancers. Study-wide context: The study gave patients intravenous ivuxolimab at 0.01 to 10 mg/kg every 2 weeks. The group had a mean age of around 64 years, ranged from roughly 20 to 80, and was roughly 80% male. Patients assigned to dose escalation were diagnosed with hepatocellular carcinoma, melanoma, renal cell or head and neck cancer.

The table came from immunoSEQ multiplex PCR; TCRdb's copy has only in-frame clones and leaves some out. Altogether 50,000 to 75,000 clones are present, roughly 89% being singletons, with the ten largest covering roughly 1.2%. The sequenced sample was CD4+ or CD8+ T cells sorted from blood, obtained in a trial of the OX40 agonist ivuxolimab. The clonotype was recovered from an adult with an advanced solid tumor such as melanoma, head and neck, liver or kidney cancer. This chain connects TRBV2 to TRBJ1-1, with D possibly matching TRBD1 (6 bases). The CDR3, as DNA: TGTGCCAGCATAGACAGGCAAATTGGCGTTGCTTTCTTT. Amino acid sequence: CASIDRQIGVAFF.